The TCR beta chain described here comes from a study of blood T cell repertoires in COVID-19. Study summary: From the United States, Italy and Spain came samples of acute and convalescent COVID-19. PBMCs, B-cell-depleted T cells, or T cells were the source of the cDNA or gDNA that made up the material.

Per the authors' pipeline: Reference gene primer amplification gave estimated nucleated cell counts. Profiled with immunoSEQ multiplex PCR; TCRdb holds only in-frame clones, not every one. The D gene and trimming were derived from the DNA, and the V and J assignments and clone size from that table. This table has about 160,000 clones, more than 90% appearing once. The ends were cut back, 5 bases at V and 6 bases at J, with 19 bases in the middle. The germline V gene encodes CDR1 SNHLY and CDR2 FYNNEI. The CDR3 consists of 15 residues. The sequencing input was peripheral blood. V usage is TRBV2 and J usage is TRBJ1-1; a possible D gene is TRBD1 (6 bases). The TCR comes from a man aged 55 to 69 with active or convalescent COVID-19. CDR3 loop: CASSKTDSLGAEAFF. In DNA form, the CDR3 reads TGTGCCAGCAGTAAAACGGACAGTCTTGGGGCTGAAGCTTTCTTT. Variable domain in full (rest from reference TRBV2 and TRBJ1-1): EPEVTQTPSHQVTQMGQEVILRCVPISNHLYFYWYRQILGQKVEFLVSFYNNEISEKSEIFDDQFSVERPDGSNFTLKIRSTKLEDSAMYFCASSKTDSLGAEAFFGQGTRLTVV.